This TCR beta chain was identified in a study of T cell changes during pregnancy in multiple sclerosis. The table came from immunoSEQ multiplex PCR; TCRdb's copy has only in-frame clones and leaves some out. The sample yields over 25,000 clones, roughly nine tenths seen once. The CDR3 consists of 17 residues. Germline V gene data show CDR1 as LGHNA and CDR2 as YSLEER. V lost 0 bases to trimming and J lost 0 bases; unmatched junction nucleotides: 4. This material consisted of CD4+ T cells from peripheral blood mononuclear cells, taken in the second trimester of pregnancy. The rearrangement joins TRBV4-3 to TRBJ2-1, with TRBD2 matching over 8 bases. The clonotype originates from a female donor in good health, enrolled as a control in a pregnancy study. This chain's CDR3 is CASSQDRGGFSYNEQFF. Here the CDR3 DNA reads TGCGCCAGCAGCCAAGATCGGGGGGGCTTCTCCTACAATGAGCAGTTCTTC.